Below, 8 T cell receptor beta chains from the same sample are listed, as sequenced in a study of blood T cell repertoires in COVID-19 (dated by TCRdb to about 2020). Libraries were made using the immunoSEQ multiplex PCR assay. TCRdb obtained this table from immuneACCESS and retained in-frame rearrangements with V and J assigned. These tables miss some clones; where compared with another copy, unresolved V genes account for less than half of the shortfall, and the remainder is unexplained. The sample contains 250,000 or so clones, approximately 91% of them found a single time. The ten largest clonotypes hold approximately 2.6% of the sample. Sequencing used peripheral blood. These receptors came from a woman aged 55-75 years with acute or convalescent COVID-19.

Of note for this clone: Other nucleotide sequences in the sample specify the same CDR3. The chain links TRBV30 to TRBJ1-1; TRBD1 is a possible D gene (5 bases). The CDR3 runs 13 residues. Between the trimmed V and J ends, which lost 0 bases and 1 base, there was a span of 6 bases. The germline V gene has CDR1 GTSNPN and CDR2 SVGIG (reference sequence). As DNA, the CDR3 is TGTGCCTGGAGTGTGCAGGGGAACACTGAAGCTTTCTTT. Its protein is CAWSVQGNTEAFF.

CDR3 residues: CASSPIGGNQPQHF. CDR3 nucleotides: TGCGCCAGCAGCCCCATCGGAGGCAATCAGCCCCAGCATTTT. The V call is TRBV5-1, the J call TRBJ1-5; D gene ambiguous. V was clipped by 4 bases and J by 2 bases, with 10 bases between them. Germline V gene sequence: CDR1 SGHRS, CDR2 YFSETQ. The CDR3 sequence is 14 residues long.

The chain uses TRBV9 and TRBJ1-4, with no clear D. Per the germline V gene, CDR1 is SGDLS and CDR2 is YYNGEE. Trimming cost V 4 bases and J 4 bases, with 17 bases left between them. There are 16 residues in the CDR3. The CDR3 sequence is CASSPGKGRGNEKLFF. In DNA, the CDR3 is TGTGCCAGCAGCCCCGGGAAGGGTCGAGGTAATGAAAAACTGTTTTTT.

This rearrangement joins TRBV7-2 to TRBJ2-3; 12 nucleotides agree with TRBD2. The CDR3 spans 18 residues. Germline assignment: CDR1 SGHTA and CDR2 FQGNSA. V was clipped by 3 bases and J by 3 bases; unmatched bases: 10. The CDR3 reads CASSLAGLAGSRTDTQYF. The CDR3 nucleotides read TGTGCCAGCAGCTTGGCCGGACTAGCGGGATCGAGAACAGATACGCAGTATTTT.

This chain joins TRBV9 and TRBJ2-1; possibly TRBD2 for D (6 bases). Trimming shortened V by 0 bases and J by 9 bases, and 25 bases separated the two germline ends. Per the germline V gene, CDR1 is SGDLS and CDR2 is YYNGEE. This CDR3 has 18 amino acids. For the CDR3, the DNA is TGTGCCAGCAGCGTAGGCGCTTCTGCGGGACTCCCGCTATTTGAGCAGTTCTTC. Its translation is CASSVGASAGLPLFEQFF.

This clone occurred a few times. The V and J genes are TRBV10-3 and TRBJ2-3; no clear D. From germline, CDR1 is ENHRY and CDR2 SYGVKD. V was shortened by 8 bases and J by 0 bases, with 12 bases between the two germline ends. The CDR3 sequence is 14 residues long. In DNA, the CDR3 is TGTGCCATCCGACTCGATACTAGCACAGATACGCAGTATTTT. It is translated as CAIRLDTSTDTQYF.

CDR3 region: CASSEPSAQGRDTQYF. The DNA of the CDR3 is TGTGCCAGCAGTGAACCTAGCGCCCAGGGCAGAGATACGCAGTATTTT. The chain couples TRBV6-1 to TRBJ2-3; weak D call: TRBD2 (6 bases). CDR3 length: 16 amino acids. Trimming stripped 2 bases from V and 5 bases from J, with 17 bases between. Germline V gene data show CDR1 as MNHNS and CDR2 as SASEGT.

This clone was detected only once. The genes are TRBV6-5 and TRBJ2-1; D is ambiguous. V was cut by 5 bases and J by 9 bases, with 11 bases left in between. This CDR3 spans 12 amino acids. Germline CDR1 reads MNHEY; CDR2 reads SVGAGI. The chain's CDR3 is CASSLITGEQFF. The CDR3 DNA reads TGTGCCAGCAGTCTTATAACGGGTGAGCAGTTCTTC.